This is a list of T cell receptor beta chains from one sample in a study of identical twins. A single record per CDR3 protein comes from TCRdb applying MiXCR to the 5' RACE reads. Among some 1,600,000 distinct CDR3 sequences listed, about 30% were seen once. Sequencing was performed on cord blood. These receptors originate from a newborn girl in good health. The CDR3 runs from the conserved cysteine through the conserved F or W. A D gene is named only where the DNA matches it firmly. Clone sizes are given selectively: once, few, many, or a class where the clone is expanded.

>TRBJ2-7|few|TRBD2|TRBV5-6
CASSLTSGGSSYNEQYF
TGTGCCAGCAGCTTGACTAGCGGGGGGAGCTCCTACAATGAGCAGTACTTC
>TRBJ1-2|NA|NA|TRBV7-9
CASSLDKDSSVPYGYTF
TGTGCCAGCAGCTTAGATAAGGACAGCTCCGTACCTTATGGCTACACCTTC
>TRBJ2-2|NA|NA|TRBV25-1
CASKTGILTGELFF
TGTGCCAGCAAGACCGGGATCCTCACCGGGGAGCTGTTTTTT
>TRBJ2-3|NA|TRBD1|TRBV7-8
CASSLDRELTSAPNTDTQYF
TGTGCCAGCAGCCTCGACAGGGAACTCACATCTGCCCCAAACACAGATACGCAGTATTTT
>TRBJ2-3|NA|NA|TRBV6-1
CASSEVWGPIRDLTDTQYF
TGTGCCAGCAGTGAAGTCTGGGGGCCAATTCGGGACCTCACAGATACGCAGTATTTT
>TRBJ2-1|NA|NA|TRBV7-9
CASSLQGHSRETQFF
TGTGCCAGCAGCTTACAGGGACATTCTCGAGAGACCCAGTTCTTC
>TRBJ2-3|NA|TRBD2|TRBV4-2
CASSRVAGGSTDTQYF
TGTGCCAGCAGCCGCGTAGCGGGGGGTAGCACAGATACGCAGTATTTT
>TRBJ2-5|NA|NA|TRBV2
CASSIQRKIVEQYF
TGTGCCAGCAGCATACAGCGTAAGATAGTGGAGCAGTACTTC
>TRBJ1-3|NA|NA|TRBV20-1
CSARDEKNTIYF
TGCAGTGCTAGAGATGAGAAAAACACCATATATTTT
>TRBJ2-3|NA|TRBD2|TRBV20-1
CSASKTSGTDTQYF
TGCAGTGCTAGCAAAACTAGCGGAACAGATACGCAGTATTTT
>TRBJ2-7|NA|NA|TRBV20-1
CSARDRGNAYEQYF
TGCAGTGCTAGAGATCGGGGGAACGCCTACGAGCAGTACTTC
>TRBJ1-1|NA|NA|TRBV5-1
CASSLAGIRAEAFF
TGCGCCAGCAGCTTGGCGGGGATTAGGGCTGAAGCTTTCTTT
>TRBJ2-7|NA|TRBD1|TRBV10-3
CAISVGQGTYEQYF
TGTGCCATCAGTGTTGGACAGGGAACCTACGAGCAGTACTTC
>TRBJ2-5|NA|NA|TRBV28
CASSLRATCDEQYF
TGTGCCAGCAGTTTACGGGCTACCTGCGATGAGCAGTACTTC
>TRBJ1-6|NA|NA|TRBV6-1
CASSERPYNSPLHF
TGTGCCAGCAGTGAAAGGCCTTATAATTCACCCCTCCACTTT
>TRBJ2-5|NA|TRBD1|TRBV20-1
CSATGTGAPQETQYF
TGCAGTGCTACCGGGACAGGGGCACCACAAGAGACCCAGTACTTC
>TRBJ2-7|NA|TRBD2|TRBV12-3/TRBV12-4
CASSLVGLGLGSYEQYF
TGTGCCAGCAGTTTAGTTGGTCTGGGACTAGGATCCTACGAGCAGTACTTC
>TRBJ1-5|NA|NA|TRBV5-1
CASSSGTKNQPQHF
TGCGCCAGCAGCTCCGGGACAAAAAATCAGCCCCAGCATTTT
>TRBJ1-5|few|NA|TRBV7-2
CASSLAGGGDFSNQPQHF
TGTGCCAGCAGCTTAGCAGGGGGGGGGGACTTTAGCAATCAGCCCCAGCATTTT
>TRBJ1-6|NA|NA|TRBV12-3/TRBV12-4
CASSGTGRGNSPLHF
TGTGCCAGCAGTGGAACAGGGCGGGGGAATTCACCCCTCCACTTT
>TRBJ2-5|many|NA|TRBV28
CASSRPASTEETQYF
TGTGCCAGCAGTCGCCCAGCCTCAACGGAAGAGACCCAGTACTTC
>TRBJ2-1|NA|NA|TRBV24-1
CAIGLNYNEQFF
TGTGCCATCGGACTGAACTACAATGAGCAGTTCTTC
>TRBJ2-4|few|TRBD1|TRBV3-1
CASSQGTGAFKNIQYF
TGTGCCAGCAGCCAAGGGACAGGGGCGTTCAAAAACATTCAGTACTTC
>TRBJ1-2|NA|NA|TRBV10-3
CAPWGEDPNYGYTF
TGTGCCCCCTGGGGTGAGGATCCCAACTATGGCTACACCTTC
>TRBJ2-1|NA|TRBD2|TRBV20-1
CSARDSGGHYNGQFF
TGCAGTGCTAGAGATTCGGGGGGGCACTACAATGGGCAGTTCTTC
>TRBJ2-7|NA|NA|TRBV27
CASSLSVLLGYNEQYF
TGTGCCAGCAGTTTATCGGTCCTATTGGGGTACAATGAGCAGTACTTC
>TRBJ1-1|NA|TRBD1|TRBV5-1
CASSPGGGQGTEAFF
TGCGCCAGCAGCCCGGGTGGGGGACAGGGAACTGAAGCTTTCTTT
>TRBJ1-2|few|TRBD1|TRBV6-5
CASSYNWGTGARYGYTF
TGTGCCAGCAGTTACAACTGGGGGACAGGGGCGCGGTATGGCTACACCTTC
>TRBJ2-2|NA|TRBD1|TRBV19
CASTRTGIRNTGELFF
TGTGCCAGTACCCGGACAGGGATAAGGAACACCGGGGAGCTGTTTTTT
>TRBJ2-3|NA|TRBD2|TRBV27
CASSLFGLTSDSADTQYF
TGTGCCAGCAGTTTATTCGGCCTGACTAGCGATAGCGCAGATACGCAGTATTTT
>TRBJ2-5|NA|NA|TRBV15
CATSSSWLVFLNEQYF
TGTGCCACCAGCAGCTCGTGGCTAGTTTTTCTCAATGAGCAGTACTTC
>TRBJ2-7|NA|NA|TRBV12-3/TRBV12-4
CASSLGRDFNEQYF
TGTGCCAGCAGTTTAGGGCGGGATTTCAACGAGCAGTACTTC